This T cell receptor beta chain originates from a study of T cells in Graves' hyperthyroidism and ophthalmopathy. This CDR3 has 12 amino acids. V was pared by 6 bases and J by 5 bases, with 3 bases of the junction left unmatched. From germline, CDR1 is SNHLY and CDR2 FYNNEI. Amplified TCR beta CDR3 regions derived from RNA transcripts. The HTBI primer set served for first-round RT-PCR of the TCR CDR3. TCRdb passed the multiplex PCR reads through MiXCR, listing each CDR3 protein once. This sample has about 200,000 distinct CDR3 sequences; about 17% occur once, and the top ten carry over 45%. This clonotype was seen at least ten times.

Sequencing was done on a sample of blood. The chain recombines TRBV2 with TRBJ2-5; 7 bases fit TRBD2. The TCR originated in a woman in her fifties or sixties with Graves' hyperthyroidism. The CDR3 loop reads CASRREWETQYF. In DNA, the CDR3 is TGTGCCAGCAGGCGGGAGTGGGAGACCCAGTACTTC. Based on the CDR3 plus reference TRBV2 and TRBJ2-5, the full variable domain is EPEVTQTPSHQVTQMGQEVILRCVPISNHLYFYWYRQILGQKVEFLVSFYNNEISEKSEIFDDQFSVERPDGSNFTLKIRSTKLEDSAMYFCASRREWETQYFGPGTRLLVL.